This is a list of T cell receptor beta chains from one sample in a study of breast tumors, draining lymph nodes, adjacent tissues. One entry per CDR3 protein, called by TCRdb with MiXCR from the multiplex PCR reads. The sample shows 190,000 or so distinct CDR3 sequences, about 32% of them seen only once. The sequencing input was axillary lymph node tissue. These TCRs come from a female donor with breast cancer. Some clones in this sample may be carry-over from other donors' samples. Each CDR3 is given with its conserved first and last residue. D genes are given only for firm matches. Where a row states a size, it is once, few, many or the class of an expanded clone; other rows omit it.

clone size	D gene	J gene	V gene	CDR3 protein	CDR3 DNA
-	TRBD1	TRBJ2-4	TRBV7-9	CASSLAGQGYIQYF	TGTGCCAGCAGCCTGGCAGGACAGGGGTACATTCAGTACTTC
-	TRBD1	TRBJ1-1	TRBV6-1	CASSEGHRGTEAFF	TGTGCCAGCAGTGAAGGACACAGGGGCACTGAAGCTTTCTTT
many	TRBD1	TRBJ2-1	TRBV20-1	CSARDRTLDRVRNNEQFF	TGCAGTGCTAGAGATCGTACTTTGGACAGGGTGAGAAACAATGAGCAGTTCTTC
few	-	TRBJ2-2	TRBV5-4	CASSVLRGTGELFF	TGTGCCAGCAGTGTTCTTAGGGGCACCGGGGAGCTGTTTTTT
-	-	TRBJ1-1	TRBV2	CASAGRTLNTEAFF	TGTGCCAGCGCGGGACGGACTTTAAACACTGAAGCTTTCTTT
many	TRBD1	TRBJ1-4	TRBV19	CASRPRQGTNEKLFF	TGTGCCAGTAGACCCCGACAGGGCACTAATGAAAAACTGTTTTTT
-	-	TRBJ2-5	TRBV6-2/TRBV6-3	CASEHGEGLRGETQYF	TGTGCCAGCGAGCACGGGGAGGGTCTTAGGGGGGAGACCCAGTACTTC
many	-	TRBJ1-3	TRBV12-3/TRBV12-4	CASSFWGPGNTIYF	TGTGCCAGCAGTTTCTGGGGGCCTGGAAACACCATATATTTT
many	TRBD1	TRBJ1-4	TRBV29-1	CSVEIFGQGATNEKLFF	TGCAGCGTTGAAATTTTTGGGCAGGGGGCCACTAATGAAAAACTGTTTTTT
many	-	TRBJ2-7	TRBV5-5	CASSLLGYSYEQYF	TGTGCCAGCAGCTTGTTGGGGTACTCCTACGAGCAGTACTTC
many	-	TRBJ2-1	TRBV20-1	CSASLTGRDEQFF	TGCAGTGCTAGTCTTACAGGGAGGGATGAGCAGTTCTTC
-	-	TRBJ2-1	TRBV3-1	CASGLLGIYNEQFF	TGTGCCAGCGGCCTCCTAGGGATCTACAATGAGCAGTTCTTC
many	TRBD2	TRBJ2-7	TRBV20-1	CSARTGSSGRGLGQYF	TGCAGTGCACGGACAGGGTCAAGCGGGAGGGGGCTTGGGCAGTACTTC
-	TRBD1	TRBJ1-1	TRBV11-2	CASSLYYIRTGGTEAFF	TGTGCCAGCAGTCTCTATTATATCCGGACAGGCGGTACTGAAGCTTTCTTT
many	-	TRBJ2-3	TRBV4-3	CASSQDGGAALRGDTQYF	TGCGCCAGCAGCCAAGATGGTGGCGCGGCCCTCCGAGGAGATACGCAGTATTTT
many	TRBD2	TRBJ2-1	TRBV11-3	CASSLGTSGVEQFF	TGTGCCAGCAGCTTAGGGACTAGCGGGGTCGAGCAGTTCTTC
-	TRBD1	TRBJ1-1	TRBV2	CASRGASEAFF	TGTGCCTCCAGGGGGGCTTCTGAAGCTTTCTTT
many	-	TRBJ2-1	TRBV9	CASSVDQGSYNEQFF	TGTGCCAGCAGCGTAGACCAAGGCTCCTACAATGAGCAGTTCTTC
many	-	TRBJ2-7	TRBV7-9	CASSLDRGWTYEQYF	TGTGCCAGCAGCTTAGATCGGGGGTGGACCTACGAGCAGTACTTC
many	-	TRBJ1-3	TRBV4-1	CASSQVGTGRGGNTIYF	TGCGCCAGCAGCCAAGTGGGAACAGGTCGTGGTGGAAACACCATATATTTT
-	TRBD1	TRBJ1-2	TRBV7-2	CASSRDRGQNGYTF	TGTGCCAGCAGCAGGGACAGGGGGCAGAATGGCTACACCTTC
-	-	TRBJ1-1	TRBV29-1	CSVGEGATEAFF	TGCAGCGTTGGAGAGGGAGCCACTGAAGCTTTCTTT
many	TRBD1	TRBJ2-3	TRBV5-6	CASSLAGTGGTDTQYF	TGTGCCAGCAGCTTGGCCGGGACAGGGGGAACAGATACGCAGTATTTT
many	TRBD1	TRBJ2-1	TRBV11-2	CASSLGTANNEQFF	TGTGCCAGCAGCCTTGGGACAGCAAACAATGAGCAGTTCTTC
many	-	TRBJ1-4	TRBV30	CAWSVEHATNEKLFF	TGTGCCTGGAGTGTAGAACATGCAACTAATGAAAAACTGTTTTTT
many	-	TRBJ2-5	TRBV7-9	CASSVGQETQYF	TGTGCCAGCAGTGTAGGGCAAGAGACCCAGTACTTC
-	-	TRBJ1-6	TRBV7-2	CASSLGGPLSPLHF	TGTGCCAGCAGCTTGGGAGGGCCCCTATCACCCCTCCACTTT
-	-	TRBJ1-2	TRBV30	CAWSPRGGAGYGYTF	TGTGCCTGGAGCCCACGGGGGGGGGCAGGCTATGGCTACACCTTC
many	TRBD1	TRBJ1-4	TRBV6-1	CASSGRIPGQDDEKLFF	TGTGCCAGCAGTGGGAGAATTCCGGGACAGGACGATGAAAAACTGTTTTTT
many	TRBD1	TRBJ2-2	TRBV29-1	CSVDSTGGPGELFF	TGCAGCGTTGACTCGACAGGGGGACCCGGGGAGCTGTTTTTT
many	TRBD1	TRBJ2-1	TRBV4-3	CASSQNRGLSSIF	TGCGCCAGCAGCCAGAACAGGGGGCTATCATCCATCTTC